The 29 T cell receptor beta chains given below trace back to one sample, sequenced in a study of T cell clonality in common variable immunodeficiency. Study-wide results and limits: Fewer deletions and N-nucleotide insertions were reportedly seen in common variable immunodeficiency TCR beta sequences.

No antigen has been assigned to these receptors. Libraries were prepared by immunoSEQ multiplex PCR; TCRdb keeps only in-frame clonotypes and omits some of them. This repertoire holds 25,000 to 30,000 clones, and none appear only once. Sequenced sample: peripheral blood mononuclear cells. The source is a human donor with common variable immunodeficiency.

This clone was counted only a few times. The CDR3 goes on 3 residues after the read ends, and that part is filled in from the germline J gene. The V gene is TRBV5-5, the J gene TRBJ2-5, with 10 bases lining up with TRBD1. The CDR3 extends over 15 amino acids. Trimming took 4 bases from V and 5 from J; bases not matched to a gene: 8. CDR1 is SGHKS, CDR2 YYEKEE, per germline (reference sequence). CDR3 sequence reads: CASSGRQGAGETQYF. The DNA read from the CDR3 is TGTGCCAGCAGCGGAAGACAGGGGGCGGGGGAGACC.

Points on this clone: The DNA ends 3 residues before the CDR3 does, and the rest of the CDR3 is filled in from the germline J gene. The rearrangement uses TRBV7-9 and TRBJ1-2; 8 nucleotides match TRBD1. V shed 3 bases, J shed 6 bases, and the junction held 9 bases outside the gene matches. The CDR3 sequence is 15 residues long. Germline V gene sequence: CDR1 SEHNR, CDR2 FQNEAQ (reference sequence). The CDR3 sequence: CASSFTGRGQDGYTF. The DNA read from the CDR3 is TGTGCCAGCAGCTTCACGGGCAGGGGGCAGGATGGC. The variable domain in full, completed from reference TRBV7-9 and TRBJ1-2, reads DTGVSQNPRHKITKRGQNVTFRCDPISEHNRLYWYRQTLGQGPEFLTYFQNEAQLEKSRLLSDRFSAERPKGSFSTLEIQRTEQGDSAMYLCASSFTGRGQDGYTFGSGTRLTVV.

The CDR3 bases that were read are TGTGCCAGCTCACCCCGGGTACAAGAGACC. Its translation: CASSPRVQET. The full CDR3 sequence reads CASSPRVQETQYF. This chain links TRBV18 with TRBJ2-5; D gene uncertain. With the read ending 3 residues before the CDR3 end, the germline J gene is used to fill in that end. Deletions cut 3 bases from V and 2 bases from J, with 7 bases between. The V gene's germline CDR1 is KGHSH and CDR2 LQKENI. This CDR3 has 13 residues.

This clone was seen ten or more times. The CDR3 goes on 3 residues after the read ends, and that part is filled in from the germline J gene. V usage is TRBV7-3 and J usage is TRBJ2-5; tentative D call: TRBD1 (6 bases). CDR1 and CDR2 (germline): SGHTA, FQGTGA. This CDR3 is 16 amino acids long. Trimming removed 5 bases from V and 7 bases from J, with 23 bases in between. The CDR3 sequence is CASSPGRRGQPGTQYF. The sequenced CDR3 bases are TGTGCCAGCAGCCCCGGTCGTCGGGGACAACCAGGGACC.

This clone has a handful of counts. The read ends 3 residues before the CDR3 terminus; that terminus is restored from the germline J gene. V gene TRBV6-1 combines with J gene TRBJ2-7; 9 positions match TRBD1. The CDR3 sequence is 14 residues long. J gave up 5 bases and V 3 bases, and 5 bases lay outside the gene matches. CDR1 MNHNS and CDR2 SASEGT come from the germline V gene. The DNA read from the CDR3 is TGTGCCAGCAGTGAGGACAGGGGAATCAACGAG. Protein sequence: CASSEDRGINE. The CDR3, in full, reads CASSEDRGINEQYF.

In regard to this clone: The read ends 3 residues shy of where the CDR3 ends; the end is completed using the germline J gene. The rearrangement uses TRBV2 and TRBJ2-7; 9 bases are a match to TRBD1. Germline V gene sequence: CDR1 SNHLY, CDR2 FYNNEI. The CDR3 is 13 residues long. Trimming took 5 bases from V and 2 from J; bases not matched to a gene: 1. CDR3 sequence reads: CASSRDRAYEQYF. The DNA read from the CDR3 is TGTGCCAGCAGTCGGGACAGGGCCTACGAG.

This clone was counted only a few times. Sequence at one end of the junction differs from germline and may be a read error. Read sequence stops 3 residues before the CDR3 end, and the germline J gene provides the missing end. The chain joins TRBV7-7 to TRBJ2-1; 9 bases match TRBD2. This CDR3 comprises 16 residues. CDR1 and CDR2 from the germline V gene are SSHAT and FNYEAQ (reference sequence). CDR3 sequence reads: CASSLVPGTSFNEQFF. Partial CDR3 DNA: TGTGCTAGCAGCTTAGTGCCGGGGACTAGCTTCAATGAG.

About this clone: The read gets to within 3 residues of the CDR3 end, and the germline J gene fills in the rest. This chain connects TRBV7-6 to TRBJ2-7; TRBD2 is a possible D gene (6 bases). The V end lost 6 bases, the J end lost 4 bases, and 19 bases lay between the germline ends. This CDR3 is built from 15 residues. The germline CDR1 and CDR2 sequences are SGHVS and FNYEAQ. The CDR3 bases that were read are TGTGCCAGCAGTCCCCTAGCGATTTTAGGATACGAG. It is translated as CASSPLAILGYE. The full CDR3 sequence reads CASSPLAILGYEQYF.

This clone was seen more than once but under ten times. The read comes to an end 3 residues before the CDR3 does, leaving the germline J gene to fill in the end. The J gene is TRBJ2-1, the V gene TRBV5-1, with 7 nucleotides matching TRBD1. The junction had 10 bases not matched to a gene; V was cut back by 2 bases and J by 5 bases. Germline-derived CDR1 and CDR2 are SGHRS and YFSETQ. This CDR3 spans 16 amino acids. This chain's CDR3 is CASSFVLRQGHNEQFF. The sequenced CDR3 bases are TGCGCCAGCAGCTTCGTTTTAAGACAGGGTCACAATGAG.

Turning to this clone: Sequencing ends 3 residues short of the CDR3 end; the germline J gene provides the rest. The gene calls are TRBV19 and TRBJ1-5; perhaps TRBD1 as D (5 bases). Per the germline V gene, CDR1 is LNHDA and CDR2 is SQIVND (reference sequence). The germline V and J ends were trimmed by 2 bases and 6 bases, with 11 bases remaining between them. This CDR3 is 14 amino acids long. The sequenced part of the CDR3 DNA is TGTGCCAGTAGTATACGAGGGGAGGTTCAGCCC. Protein sequence: CASSIRGEVQP. The full CDR3 is CASSIRGEVQPQHF.

This clone occurred a few times. The CDR3 protein is CASREPDRGLIRGNEQFF. The DNA read from the CDR3 is TGTGCCAGCAGAGAACCGGACAGGGGCCTCATCCGGGGCAATGAG. The rearrangement joins TRBV6-1 to TRBJ2-1, with 9 bases matching TRBD1. Read data end 3 residues before the CDR3 end; the end is taken from the germline J gene. The CDR3 totals 18 residues. The germline V gene encodes CDR1 MNHNS and CDR2 SASEGT. V was pared by 6 bases and J by 6 bases, with 18 bases of the junction left unmatched.

This clone was picked up a small number of times. The read falls 3 residues short of the CDR3 end, and the missing part is taken from the germline J gene. This chain links TRBV20-1 with TRBJ2-1, with 10 bases lining up with TRBD1. Germline assignment: CDR1 DFQATT and CDR2 SNEGSKA (reference sequence). V was pared by 3 bases and J by 4 bases, with 6 bases of the junction left unmatched. The CDR3 runs to 15 residues. Incomplete CDR3 DNA: TGCAGTGCTAGGCGGACAGGGGGGGGATACAATGAG. It specifies CSARRTGGGYNE. The complete CDR3 sequence is CSARRTGGGYNEQFF.

As for this clone: The read gets to within 3 residues of the CDR3 end, and the germline J gene fills in the rest. The V and J genes are TRBV18 and TRBJ2-1; 11 positions agree with TRBD2. Trimming at V came to 2 bases and at J to 9 bases, leaving 6 bases not matched to a gene. The length of the CDR3 is 15 residues. Germline V gene data show CDR1 as KGHSH and CDR2 as LQKENI. Incomplete CDR3 DNA: TGTGCCAGCTCACCAGATACTAGCGGGAGAGGTGAG. It specifies CASSPDTSGRGE. The CDR3 as a whole reads CASSPDTSGRGEQFF.

Remarks on this clone: The read terminates 3 residues ahead of where the CDR3 ends, so the germline J gene completes it. This chain connects TRBV6-4 to TRBJ2-7; D remains ambiguous. This CDR3 has 14 residues. The germline CDR1 and CDR2 sequences are MRHNA and SNTAGT. V shed 8 bases and J shed 0 bases, with 14 bases lying between them. The part of the CDR3 DNA that was read is TGTGCCAGCCGAATTTTGGCCACCTCCTACGAG. Its translation is CASRILATSYE. The entire CDR3 reads CASRILATSYEQYF.

This clone was seen only a few times. From the germline J gene comes the end of the CDR3, since the read stops 3 residues before it. J is TRBJ2-7 and V is TRBV7-9; D not certain. This CDR3 contains 14 residues. CDR1 and CDR2 from the germline V gene are SEHNR and FQNEAQ (reference sequence). V gave up 3 bases and J gave up 0 bases, with 9 bases separating them. The CDR3 region is CASSFALRSYEQYF. CDR3 DNA (partial): TGTGCCAGCAGCTTCGCGCTACGCTCCTACGAG.

This clone appeared many times. With the read ending 3 residues before the CDR3 end, the germline J gene is used to fill in that end. The chain is built from TRBV20-1 and TRBJ2-2, with D possibly being TRBD1 (5 bases). The CDR3 is made up of 16 amino acids. With 1 base removed from V and 6 bases from J, the gap between germline ends came to 18 bases. Germline V CDR1 and CDR2: DFQATT, SNEGSKA (reference sequence). The CDR3 loop reads CSARVVKGLGSGELFF. The CDR3 bases that were read are TGCAGTGCTAGAGTGGTGAAGGGGTTGGGTTCCGGGGAG.

This clone appeared a few times. The CDR3 extends 3 residues past the end of the read, so its final part is completed from the germline J gene. V gene TRBV7-9 combines with J gene TRBJ2-7; 7 positions agree with TRBD1. Germline CDR1 is SEHNR and CDR2 is FQNEAQ (reference sequence). CDR3 length: 14 amino acids. V trimming: 5 bases; J trimming: 5 bases; junction bases outside the gene matches: 9. The CDR3 loop reads CASSPRTGADEQYF. Incomplete CDR3 DNA: TGTGCCAGCAGCCCCCGGACAGGCGCCGACGAG.

To note about this clone: The read stops 3 residues short of the end of the CDR3; the missing end is completed from the germline J gene. The rearrangement uses TRBV20-1 and TRBJ2-1; tentative D call: TRBD2 (7 bases). CDR3 size: 15 residues. Trimming shortened V by 3 bases and J by 9 bases, and 21 bases separated the two germline ends. From germline, CDR1 is DFQATT and CDR2 SNEGSKA (reference sequence). Partial CDR3 DNA: TGCAGTGCTAGGTTTTCGCGGGGGCGGACAACTGAG. This translates into CSARFSRGRTTE. The CDR3 in full is CSARFSRGRTTEQFF.

This clone was seen a handful of times. The read gets to within 3 residues of the CDR3 end, and the germline J gene fills in the rest. The V gene is TRBV19, the J gene TRBJ1-2; D call uncertain. Germline V gene sequence: CDR1 LNHDA, CDR2 SQIVND (reference sequence). The CDR3 runs 12 residues. Trimming cost V 3 bases and J 3 bases, with 5 bases left between them. CDR3 sequence reads: CASSITDYGYTF. The DNA read from the CDR3 is TGTGCCAGTAGTATTACTGACTATGGC. Based on the CDR3 plus reference TRBV19 and TRBJ1-2, the full variable domain is DGGITQSPKYLFRKEGQNVTLSCEQNLNHDAMYWYRQDPGQGLRLIYYSQIVNDFQKGDIAEGYSVSREKKESFPLTVTSAQKNPTAFYLCASSITDYGYTFGSGTRLTVV.

In regard to this clone: The read terminates 3 residues ahead of where the CDR3 ends, so the germline J gene completes it. This sequence joins TRBV11-2 and TRBJ2-7; weak D call: TRBD1 (6 bases). V lost 5 bases to trimming and J lost 3 bases, with 8 bases between them. The germline V gene encodes CDR1 SGHAT and CDR2 FQNNGV. The CDR3 consists of 12 residues. CDR3 sequence reads: CASSLQGYEQYF. CDR3 DNA (partial): TGTGCCAGCAGCCTACAGGGCTACGAG.

On this clone: The read terminates 3 residues ahead of where the CDR3 ends, so the germline J gene completes it. The chain is built from TRBV5-1 and TRBJ2-6; TRBD1 aligns across 12 bases. CDR3 size: 19 residues. The germline gives CDR1 SGHRS, CDR2 YFSETQ. Trimming removed 0 bases from V and 3 bases from J; junction bases left unmatched: 7. The covered CDR3 bases are TGCGCCAGCAGCTTGGCCGAGGGGACAGGGGGCTTTGGGGCCAACGTC. It encodes CASSLAEGTGGFGANV. The whole CDR3 reads CASSLAEGTGGFGANVLTF. The full variable domain, rest sourced from reference TRBV5-1 and TRBJ2-6, is KAGVTQTPRYLIKTRGQQVTLSCSPISGHRSVSWYQQTPGQGLQFLFEYFSETQRNKGNFPGRFSGRQFSNSRSEMNVSTLELGDSALYLCASSLAEGTGGFGANVLTFGAGSRLTVL.

This clone was counted only a few times. The missing CDR3 end, 3 residues past where the read stops, is filled in from the germline J gene. The rearrangement links TRBV7-9 to TRBJ1-2, with TRBD1 as a possible D gene (6 bases). This CDR3 is 12 amino acids long. Germline-derived CDR1 and CDR2 are SEHNR and FQNEAQ (reference sequence). The CDR3 region is CASSAGTPGYTF. The DNA read from the CDR3 is TGTGCCAGCAGCGCCGGGACACCAGGC.

This clone has a count of ten or more. The read terminates 3 residues before the CDR3 end, so the remaining end is supplied by the germline J gene. The chain links TRBV12-3 or TRBV12-4 to TRBJ2-7; 9 bases agree with TRBD2. The CDR3 has 15 residues. After removal of 3 bases from V and 0 bases from J, the junction contained 3 bases not matched to a gene. The covered CDR3 bases are TGTGCCAGCAGTTTGACTAGCGGCTACTCCTACGAG. It translates to CASSLTSGYSYE. From start to end, the CDR3 is CASSLTSGYSYEQYF.

Of note for this clone: The CDR3 extends 3 residues past the end of the read, so its final part is completed from the germline J gene. This sequence joins TRBV19 and TRBJ1-6, with D possibly TRBD1 on 6 matching bases. This CDR3 comprises 14 residues. Trimming shortened V by 4 bases and J by 9 bases, and 13 bases separated the two germline ends. Germline assignment: CDR1 LNHDA and CDR2 SQIVND (reference sequence). The chain's CDR3 is CASSTGTRPSPLHF. Partial CDR3 DNA: TGTGCCAGTAGTACCGGGACAAGACCTTCACCC.

The table lists this clone with a few counts. Sequencing ends 3 residues short of the CDR3 end; the germline J gene provides the rest. The J gene is TRBJ2-7, the V gene TRBV7-9; the D gene is possibly TRBD2 (6 bases). Per the germline V gene, CDR1 is SEHNR and CDR2 is FQNEAQ (reference sequence). V lost 6 bases to trimming and J lost 2 bases, with 14 bases between them. This CDR3 has 14 residues. CDR3 bases read: TGTGCCAGCAGTCGGCGGGAAAATCCCTACGAG. Protein: CASSRRENPYE. The entire CDR3 protein reads CASSRRENPYEQYF.

With respect to this clone: The read ends 3 residues early relative to the CDR3; the germline J gene fills the gap. J is TRBJ1-2 and V is TRBV5-6, with D unclear. The CDR3 has 12 residues. CDR1 is SGHDT and CDR2 is YYEEEE in the germline V gene. CDR3: CASSRWSYEYTF. The part of the CDR3 DNA that was read is TGTGCCAGCAGCCGCTGGTCCTACGAG.

There are many counts of this clone. The sequenced part of the CDR3 DNA is TGCAGCGTCGGGGGATTGACC. Its translation is CSVGGLT. The CDR3 as a whole reads CSVGGLTQYF. The chain couples TRBV29-1 to TRBJ2-5, with D maybe TRBD2 (6 bases). The CDR3 end falls 3 residues outside the read, so it is completed with the germline J gene. This CDR3 spans 10 amino acids. V lost 6 bases to trimming and J lost 7 bases, with 9 bases between them. CDR1 and CDR2 (germline): SQVTM, ANQGSEA.

Remarks on this clone: The observed sequence ends 3 residues before the CDR3 terminus, with the missing tail filled in from the germline J gene. The V gene is TRBV5-1, the J gene TRBJ2-7, with 10 bases aligning to TRBD1. The ends lost 5 bases at V and 3 bases at J; junction bases unmatched: 8. CDR1 SGHRS and CDR2 YFSETQ come from the germline V gene. The CDR3 is 15 amino acids. The CDR3 spells CASSRGTGDNYEQYF. CDR3 bases read: TGCGCCAGCAGTCGCGGGACAGGGGACAACTACGAG.

This clone was recorded many times. The read is 3 residues too short to cover the CDR3 end, so that end is filled in from the germline J gene. The V call is TRBV20-1, the J call TRBJ2-5; TRBD2 aligns across 7 bases. This CDR3 has 12 amino acids. Germline trimming cut 1 base from V and 7 bases from J; bases unmatched to any gene: 3. Germline V gene lookup returns CDR1 DFQATT and CDR2 SNEGSKA (reference sequence). The CDR3 sequence is CSARGGGTTQYF. The part of the CDR3 DNA that was read is TGCAGTGCTAGAGGCGGGGGTACGACC.